The sample holds a few counts of the clone carrying this T cell receptor beta chain. The antigen is unknown. TCRdb itself ran the 5' RACE reads through MiXCR, one entry per CDR3 protein. The sample shows around 890,000 distinct CDR3 sequences, 12% of them seen only once. Trimming cost V 2 bases and J 6 bases, with 9 bases left between them. Germline V CDR1 and CDR2: DFQATT, SNEGSKA (reference sequence). The CDR3 runs 12 residues. The data were obtained in a study of CD8 T cells in ankylosing spondylitis. Broader study findings: CD8+ by phenotype, disease-linked clones were relatively rare in peripheral blood. Earlier reports found some motif variants in synovial fluid and blood in reactive arthritis. The clones that were linked to disease were reported to be significantly enriched in matched synovial fluid samples from ankylosing spondylitis patients. Eight highly homologous variants made up a TCR beta motif, and this motif appeared characteristic of ankylosing spondylitis blood.

Sequencing was done on a sample of blood, either unsorted or a sorted T cell fraction (not recorded which). This chain joins TRBV20-1 and TRBJ2-3, with D unresolved. The origin of this receptor is a male donor with ankylosing spondylitis. The CDR3 nucleotides are TGCAGTGCTAGAATCTCGGCCGATACGCAGTATTTT. Protein product: CSARISADTQYF.